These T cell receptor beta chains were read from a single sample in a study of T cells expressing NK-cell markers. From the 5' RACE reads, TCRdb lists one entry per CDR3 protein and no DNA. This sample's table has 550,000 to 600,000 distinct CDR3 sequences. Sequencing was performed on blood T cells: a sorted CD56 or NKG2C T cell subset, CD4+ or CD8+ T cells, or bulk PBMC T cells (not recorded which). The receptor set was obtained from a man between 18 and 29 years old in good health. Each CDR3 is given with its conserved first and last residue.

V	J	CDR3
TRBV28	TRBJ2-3	CASTTLGGKGTDTQYF
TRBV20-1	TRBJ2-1	CSARAPQAAYNEQFF
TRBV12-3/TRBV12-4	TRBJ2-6	CASSPFLPGANVLTF
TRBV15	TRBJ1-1	CATSRVGDLPLTEAFF
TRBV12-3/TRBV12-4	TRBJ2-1	CASSFGGARNEQFF
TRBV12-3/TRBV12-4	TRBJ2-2	CASLVGAIGELFF
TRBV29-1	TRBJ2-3	CSSDLALGTDTQYF
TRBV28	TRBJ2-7	CASRTTGADEQYF
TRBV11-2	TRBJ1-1	CASRQDRGNTEAFF
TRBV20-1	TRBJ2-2	CSARGGAGGDTGELFF